Given below is one T cell receptor (beta chain) in context. Antigen specificity is unknown. This sample was taken from a study of T-cell memory formation after mild COVID-19. Overall study findings and caveats: Later expanders leaned CD4+, whereas day 15 to 85 contracting clones were balanced CD4/CD8.

V was pared by 5 bases and J by 5 bases, with 11 bases of the junction left unmatched. Germline-derived CDR1 and CDR2 are SGHAT and FQNNGV. The CDR3 runs 15 residues. Each CDR3 protein is one row after TCRdb ran MiXCR on the 5' RACE reads. The repertoire consists of some 320,000 distinct CDR3 sequences, with 13% to 15% occurring once and the leading ten covering roughly 23%. Sequences were obtained from PBMCs or a T cell subset sorted from them (not recorded which). The receptor comes from a man aged 18-30 years who had mild COVID-19 (a few samples of this study predate the infection). Cell type and time point are not known. The gene calls are TRBV11-2 and TRBJ2-7; 8 bases align to TRBD1. The CDR3 DNA is TGTGCCAGCAGCACTTCGACAGGGGTGTTGGACGAGCAGTACTTC. Its protein product is CASSTSTGVLDEQYF.